These T cell receptor beta chains were read from a single sample in a study of cytomegalovirus exposure and HLA in healthy donors. This table comes from immunoSEQ multiplex PCR, and its TCRdb copy is limited to in-frame clones, with some not included. The repertoire has around 120,000 clones, more than 60% of them found once; the top ten carry 4.1%. Sequencing was carried out using PBMCs. The receptors shown here come from a woman aged 40 to 50 in good health and CMV-seronegative. Both conserved end residues are part of each CDR3. D genes are given only for firm matches. Where a row states a size, it is once, few, many or the class of an expanded clone; other rows omit it.

j_call d_call v_call clone_size cdr3_aa cdr3_nt
TRBJ2-7 NA TRBV5-1 once CASNVDYPSSYEQYF TGCGCCAGCAACGTTGACTACCCTAGCTCCTACGAGCAGTACTTC
TRBJ2-7 TRBD2 TRBV6-5 NA CASASGERRRQYF TGTGCCAGCGCTAGCGGGGAGCGACGGCGGCAGTACTTC
TRBJ2-1 TRBD1 TRBV27 few CASRTTGGMRNEQFF TGTGCCAGCAGGACGACAGGGGGAATGAGAAATGAGCAGTTCTTC
TRBJ2-1 TRBD1 TRBV5-1 NA CASSGGQAIYNEQFF TGCGCCAGCAGCGGGGGACAGGCAATCTACAATGAGCAGTTCTTC
TRBJ2-7 TRBD2 TRBV6-5 NA CASSLWTSGTYEQYF TGTGCCAGCAGCCTGTGGACTAGCGGAACCTACGAGCAGTACTTC
TRBJ1-6 TRBD1 TRBV19 NA CASRRQGDNSPLHF TGTGCCAGTAGAAGACAGGGAGATAATTCACCCCTCCACTTT
TRBJ2-7 TRBD2 TRBV7-2 NA CASSQRLAGGHEQYF TGTGCCAGCAGCCAGAGACTAGCGGGGGGGCACGAGCAGTACTTC
TRBJ1-4 NA TRBV7-2 few CASSLGQGTNEKLFF TGTGCCAGCAGCTTAGGCCAGGGTACTAATGAAAAACTGTTTTTT
TRBJ2-7 TRBD2 TRBV5-3 NA CARSSGLAPYEQYF TGTGCCAGAAGCTCGGGACTAGCGCCCTACGAGCAGTACTTC
TRBJ1-1 NA TRBV6-6 once CASSYRGAEAFF TGTGCCAGCAGTTACCGGGGAGCTGAAGCTTTCTTT
TRBJ2-3 TRBD1 TRBV2 NA CASSRDSGRNTQYF TGTGCCAGCAGTCGGGACAGTGGCAGGAATACGCAGTATTTT
TRBJ2-2 TRBD1 TRBV5-4 NA CASSLADRGHTGELFF TGTGCCAGCAGCTTGGCGGACAGGGGGCACACCGGGGAGCTGTTTTTT
TRBJ2-5 NA TRBV7-8 NA CASSLARGKLGETQYF TGTGCCAGCAGCTTAGCTAGAGGGAAACTTGGAGAGACCCAGTACTTC
TRBJ1-6 TRBD1 TRBV7-9 few CASRGTGEENSPLHF TGTGCCAGCAGAGGGACAGGGGAGGAGAATTCACCCCTCCACTTT
TRBJ1-3 NA TRBV19 few CASSPPGHGNTIYF TGTGCCAGTAGTCCTCCGGGACACGGAAACACCATATATTTT
TRBJ1-1 NA TRBV7-9 NA CASSGRGFGAFF TGTGCCAGCAGCGGGCGTGGTTTTGGAGCTTTCTTT
TRBJ1-2 TRBD1 TRBV13 NA CASSPRDRRGDTF TGTGCCAGCAGCCCGAGGGACAGGCGCGGGGACACCTTC
TRBJ1-2 NA TRBV6-4 NA CASSVDAGENYGYTF TGTGCCAGCAGTGTGGATGCAGGGGAGAACTATGGCTACACCTTC
TRBJ1-6 NA TRBV7-2 NA CASSLKTAPALSPLHF TGTGCCAGCAGCTTAAAAACAGCCCCAGCCCTTTCACCCCTCCACTTT
TRBJ2-5 NA TRBV7-6 NA CASSFTSTARGETQYF TGTGCCAGCAGCTTCACATCGACCGCCCGGGGGGAGACCCAGTACTTC
TRBJ2-1 TRBD2 TRBV6-5 few CASSFGTSGYNEQFF TGTGCCAGCAGTTTCGGGACTAGCGGATACAATGAGCAGTTCTTC
TRBJ1-5 TRBD1 TRBV29-1 NA CSVRGTGNQPQHF TGCAGCGTTAGAGGGACAGGGAATCAGCCCCAGCATTTT